This TCR beta chain was identified during a study of post-analysis software for immune sequencing data. Study context: Relapsing-remitting, secondary progressive and progressive-relapsing multiple sclerosis courses were included. The study's findings and limits: Co-batched samples clustered tightly together by F measure. The normalized Chao1 diversity of multiple sclerosis patients was significantly lower than that of controls. Five TRBV segments occurring more often in patients than controls included TRBV5-6, TRBV5-1 and TRBV20-1.

Prepared TCR beta cDNA libraries contained unique molecular identifiers. MiXCR was run by TCRdb on the PCR reads, yielding one entry per CDR3 protein. Among about 460,000 distinct CDR3 sequences listed, roughly 45% were seen once. Remarks on this clonotype: Its antigen remains unidentified.

The CDR3 is 16 residues long. Germline V gene lookup returns CDR1 MNHEY and CDR2 SVGAGI. With V trimmed by 0 bases and J by 7 bases, 6 bases remained unmatched. The V gene is TRBV6-5, the J gene TRBJ2-1; TRBD2 matches 10 bases. The receptor was derived from a girl aged 5-17 years with multiple sclerosis. The sample was blood. For the CDR3, the DNA is TGTGCCAGCAGTTACTCGTCTAGCGGGAGAAGAAATGAGCAGTTCTTC. Its translation: CASSYSSSGRRNEQFF.